Listed below are T cell receptor beta chains from one sample, sequenced in a study of technical replicates of blood from several donors. The repertoire was sequenced with immunoSEQ multiplex PCR; TCRdb's copy has only in-frame clones and lacks some. The sample lists 65,000 to 85,000 clones; about 97% were seen once. The sequencing sample was made of T cells isolated from PBMCs. The receptors were gathered from a human donor in good health. CDR3s leave out the opening cysteine and the closing phenylalanine or tryptophan. Each record gives: V gene, D gene, J gene, CDR3 protein. The D gene is left open where the match is weak.

V gene: TRBV9
D gene: TRBD2
J gene: TRBJ2-5
CDR3 protein: ASTPRGSGGHQETQY

V gene: TRBV6-1
D gene: TRBD1
J gene: TRBJ2-7
CDR3 protein: ASSLQGAREQY

V gene: TRBV7-6
D gene: NA
J gene: TRBJ1-4
CDR3 protein: ASSLRRDNEKLF

V gene: TRBV7-9
D gene: NA
J gene: TRBJ2-4
CDR3 protein: ASSSRTSGDIQY

V gene: TRBV7-9
D gene: NA
J gene: TRBJ2-2
CDR3 protein: ASSARLVSNTGELF

V gene: TRBV5-6
D gene: NA
J gene: TRBJ1-2
CDR3 protein: ASSLDSYYGYT

V gene: TRBV7-9
D gene: TRBD1
J gene: TRBJ1-1
CDR3 protein: ASSSRQGWSTEAF

V gene: TRBV19
D gene: NA
J gene: TRBJ2-7
CDR3 protein: ASVGSGYEQY

V gene: TRBV6-1
D gene: TRBD1
J gene: TRBJ2-7
CDR3 protein: ASTGTGKY

V gene: TRBV4-2
D gene: NA
J gene: TRBJ2-2
CDR3 protein: ASSLHWDSPGELF

V gene: TRBV19
D gene: TRBD1
J gene: TRBJ2-3
CDR3 protein: ASSVGTGSQFTDTQY

V gene: TRBV27
D gene: NA
J gene: TRBJ2-5
CDR3 protein: ASSLSGRETQY

V gene: TRBV7-8
D gene: NA
J gene: TRBJ2-7
CDR3 protein: ASSLEGQRSYEQY

V gene: TRBV19
D gene: TRBD1
J gene: TRBJ1-1
CDR3 protein: ASSGDRRSAEAF

V gene: TRBV11-3
D gene: NA
J gene: TRBJ2-1
CDR3 protein: ASSLVSPYNEQF

V gene: TRBV21-1
D gene: NA
J gene: TRBJ2-7
CDR3 protein: ASSNRPGHKSYEQY

V gene: TRBV4-2
D gene: NA
J gene: TRBJ1-5
CDR3 protein: ASSLPGQPQH

V gene: TRBV5-1
D gene: NA
J gene: TRBJ1-1
CDR3 protein: ASSPPAGRNTEAF

V gene: TRBV7-9
D gene: TRBD2
J gene: TRBJ2-7
CDR3 protein: ASSFSGGADEQY

V gene: TRBV4-1
D gene: NA
J gene: TRBJ2-7
CDR3 protein: ASSQVASLPVQY

V gene: TRBV18
D gene: TRBD2
J gene: TRBJ2-4
CDR3 protein: ASSPTSGRAEGFIQY

V gene: TRBV5-1
D gene: NA
J gene: TRBJ2-5
CDR3 protein: ASSLEGFGQETQY

V gene: TRBV5-1
D gene: TRBD1
J gene: TRBJ2-7
CDR3 protein: ASSPGTGSYEQY

V gene: TRBV27
D gene: NA
J gene: TRBJ2-1
CDR3 protein: ASSLNSVSLTTREQF

V gene: TRBV30
D gene: TRBD1
J gene: TRBJ2-7
CDR3 protein: AWSGDSYEQY

V gene: TRBV19
D gene: TRBD1
J gene: TRBJ1-5
CDR3 protein: ASSDRGLSSNQPQH

V gene: TRBV5-1
D gene: TRBD1
J gene: TRBJ2-5
CDR3 protein: ASSRGQAGETQY

V gene: TRBV18
D gene: TRBD1
J gene: TRBJ1-4
CDR3 protein: ASAGGARNEKLF

V gene: TRBV11-3
D gene: NA
J gene: TRBJ1-1
CDR3 protein: ASSLVGGTEAF

V gene: TRBV7-9
D gene: NA
J gene: TRBJ2-5
CDR3 protein: ASSPLWRTQETQY

V gene: TRBV4-1
D gene: TRBD1
J gene: TRBJ1-2
CDR3 protein: ASSHGQGANYGYT

V gene: TRBV5-6
D gene: TRBD1
J gene: TRBJ2-4
CDR3 protein: ASSLITRGNIQY

V gene: TRBV5-5
D gene: NA
J gene: TRBJ2-3
CDR3 protein: ASFVGATDTQY

V gene: TRBV30
D gene: NA
J gene: TRBJ1-2
CDR3 protein: AWSTRGITLYGYT

V gene: TRBV5-5
D gene: TRBD1
J gene: TRBJ2-3
CDR3 protein: ASSRYGGQGRTDTQY

V gene: TRBV11-2
D gene: TRBD2
J gene: TRBJ2-1
CDR3 protein: ASSPPASGSQREQF

V gene: TRBV7-9
D gene: TRBD2
J gene: TRBJ2-2
CDR3 protein: ASSFSGRAGYTGELF

V gene: TRBV2
D gene: TRBD2
J gene: TRBJ2-1
CDR3 protein: ASSAGGPVLMNEQF

V gene: TRBV19
D gene: NA
J gene: TRBJ2-6
CDR3 protein: ASSIWGAGANVLT

V gene: TRBV6-6
D gene: TRBD2
J gene: TRBJ2-3
CDR3 protein: ASRDPGGVRRDTQY

V gene: TRBV2
D gene: TRBD2
J gene: TRBJ2-5
CDR3 protein: ASSRGVTETQY

V gene: TRBV7-6
D gene: NA
J gene: TRBJ1-1
CDR3 protein: ASGGVGNTEAF

V gene: TRBV2
D gene: TRBD1
J gene: TRBJ2-7
CDR3 protein: ASRKTGWY

V gene: TRBV15
D gene: TRBD1
J gene: TRBJ2-2
CDR3 protein: ATSSLGQSIGELF

V gene: TRBV30
D gene: TRBD1
J gene: TRBJ1-1
CDR3 protein: AWINPRTGVEAF

V gene: TRBV10-3
D gene: NA
J gene: TRBJ1-3
CDR3 protein: AISAPGQSGNTIY

V gene: TRBV28
D gene: TRBD2
J gene: TRBJ2-7
CDR3 protein: ASSLSSGRDEQY

V gene: TRBV29-1
D gene: NA
J gene: TRBJ1-4
CDR3 protein: SHSTSANEKLF

V gene: TRBV28
D gene: NA
J gene: TRBJ2-3
CDR3 protein: ASSTTPRDTQY

V gene: TRBV7-9
D gene: TRBD1
J gene: TRBJ2-1
CDR3 protein: ASSFGQGAYNEQF

V gene: TRBV4-1
D gene: NA
J gene: TRBJ1-2
CDR3 protein: ASSQGSVYT